A selection of T cell receptor beta chains follows, all from one sample in a study of Graves' ophthalmopathy and Graves' hyperthyroidism. TCRdb analysed the multiplex PCR reads with MiXCR anew, one entry per CDR3 protein. The data show about 220,000 distinct CDR3 sequences, 20% to 25% seen once. What was sequenced was peripheral blood. The receptor set was obtained from a woman between 45 and 65 years old with Graves' ophthalmopathy. CDR3s leave out the opening cysteine and the closing phenylalanine or tryptophan. The D gene is left open where the match is weak. The size of a clone is reported for some rows only, either as once, few or many, or as a class for expanded clones.

>few|TRBV7-6|TRBD2
ASSLSRREGLHEQY
>many|TRBV10-3|TRBD2
AIGGGGEQY
>many|TRBV19|TRBD1
ASRLGQGVYEQY
>many|TRBV6-1|TRBD2
ASSEARAGRDYEQY
>many|TRBV7-9|TRBD2
ASSWAPSGSYEQY
>few|TRBV6-5|NA
ASSSLLLASGNTIY
>many|TRBV29-1|NA
SVEEAGAQETQY
>NA|TRBV28|TRBD1
ASSSRGQGNNSPLH
>many|TRBV9|NA
ASSVGGLDMGKNIQY
>many|TRBV7-2|NA
ASSVTGSRLETQY
>many|TRBV29-1|NA
SVGGSRRNTEAF
>many|TRBV6-5|NA
ASSYLDLNTEAF
>many|TRBV30|NA
AWSVRGYYYEQY
>many|TRBV14|NA
ASSQDDLLREQY
>many|TRBV27|NA
ASSAGMNEAF
>many|TRBV5-1|TRBD1
ASSPGQGAGEQY
>NA|TRBV15|NA
ATSRAPGTQY
>many|TRBV12-3/TRBV12-4|TRBD2
ASSYLRGREETQY
>NA|TRBV29-1|NA
SVVIGGNTIY
>NA|TRBV6-2/TRBV6-3|TRBD1
ASSSPGTGFHYEQY
>few|TRBV7-2|NA
ASSLWGSDNYGYT
>many|TRBV6-1|NA
ASSEGRTTEAF
>NA|TRBV24-1|NA
ATSDLGGAEETQY